Described below is a single TCR beta chain sequence and its context. The antigen is unknown. Profiled with immunoSEQ multiplex PCR; TCRdb holds only in-frame clones, not every one. The table records 250,000 to 300,000 clones, 85% to 95% of them present only once. This sample was included in a study of T cell responses to AZD1222 COVID-19 vaccine. Study observations and caveats: Possibly, clonal diversity was underestimated; donors were largely white British and included more females.

Per the germline V gene, CDR1 is LNHNV and CDR2 is YYDKDF (reference sequence). The CDR3 extends over 15 amino acids. V lost 0 bases, J lost 9 bases, and 15 bases lay in between. This chain joins TRBV15 and TRBJ1-5; the D gene is possibly TRBD1 (6 bases). The sequenced sample was peripheral blood, obtained 28 days after the second AZD1222 dose. The source of this sequence is an adult who received the AZD1222 COVID-19 vaccine. The CDR3 here is CATSRDGTNPRPQHF. The CDR3 DNA is TGTGCCACCAGCAGAGACGGGACAAATCCCCGGCCCCAGCATTTT.